A single sample is the source of the 25 T cell receptor beta chains below, sequenced in a study of blood T cell repertoires in COVID-19. Sequenced by immunoSEQ multiplex PCR; TCRdb stores in-frame clones only, minus some. The sample lists 150,000 to 200,000 clones, around nine tenths occurring once. The sequenced material came from peripheral blood. The receptors derive from a man aged 35-49 years with active or convalescent COVID-19.

The gene calls are TRBV7-9 and TRBJ2-4; D possibly corresponds to TRBD2 (5 bases). This CDR3 has 14 amino acids. V gave up 5 bases and J gave up 0 bases, with 8 bases separating them. CDR1 and CDR2 (germline): SEHNR, FQNEAQ (reference sequence). As DNA, the CDR3 is TGTGCCAGCAGCCAGGACTTAGCCAAAAACATTCAGTACTTC. Protein: CASSQDLAKNIQYF. Based on the CDR3 plus reference TRBV7-9 and TRBJ2-4, the full variable domain is DTGVSQNPRHKITKRGQNVTFRCDPISEHNRLYWYRQTLGQGPEFLTYFQNEAQLEKSRLLSDRFSAERPKGSFSTLEIQRTEQGDSAMYLCASSQDLAKNIQYFGAGTRLSVL.

This chain joins TRBV21-1 and TRBJ2-7; the D segment call TRBD1 is taken from the table without a DNA check. TRBV21-1 is a documented pseudogene. This CDR3 is built from 15 residues. The CDR3 nucleotides are TGTGCCAGCAGCTCTCAAAATGGGCTCTCCTACGAGCAGTACTTC. It is translated as CASSSQNGLSYEQYF.

The sample holds many counts of this clone. This chain's CDR3 is CASSEVSNQPQHF. CDR3 DNA: TGTGCCAGCAGTGAAGTCAGTAATCAGCCCCAGCATTTT. This chain links TRBV6-1 with TRBJ1-5; D not certain. Germline CDR1 MNHNS, CDR2 SASEGT. V was clipped by 1 base and J by 4 bases, with 5 bases between them. The CDR3 runs to 13 residues.

The genes are TRBV4-2 and TRBJ1-1, with 12 nucleotides matching TRBD1. The CDR3 loop spans 15 amino acids. Trimming cost V 0 bases and J 11 bases; bases outside gene matches: 7. Per germline, CDR1 LGHNA and CDR2 YNFKEQ. The CDR3 is CASSQDEGQGAGAFF. The CDR3 nucleotides are TGTGCCAGCAGCCAAGATGAGGGACAGGGGGCGGGGGCTTTCTTT.

Turning to this clone: Other DNA sequences within the sample encode an identical CDR3. The chain links TRBV2 to TRBJ1-1; D unclear. CDR1 and CDR2 (germline): SNHLY, FYNNEI. This CDR3 comprises 11 residues. The V end was cut by 7 bases, the J end by 0 bases, with 3 bases between. CDR3: CASTVNTEAFF. The CDR3 DNA reads TGTGCCAGCACTGTGAACACTGAAGCTTTCTTT.

This chain joins TRBV11-3 and TRBJ2-3, with D tentatively TRBD2 (6 bases). The germline V and J ends were trimmed by 5 bases and 0 bases, with 18 bases remaining between them. The CDR3 is 17 residues long. CDR1 and CDR2 from the germline V gene are SGHNT and YENEEA. CDR3 residues: CASSRVGPGTSTDTQYF. Written as DNA, the CDR3 is TGTGCCAGCAGCAGGGTGGGCCCTGGGACTAGCACAGATACGCAGTATTTT.

The gene calls are TRBV19 and TRBJ2-1; 8 bases agree with TRBD2. V gave up 5 bases and J gave up 1 base; unmatched junction bases: 4. CDR3 length equals 15 residues. The germline gives CDR1 LNHDA, CDR2 SQIVND (reference sequence). The CDR3 reads CASSRKRGSYNEQFF. The CDR3 bases are TGTGCCAGTAGTCGCAAGCGGGGGTCCTACAATGAGCAGTTCTTC.

This chain joins TRBV10-3 and TRBJ1-1, with D perhaps matching TRBD1 (5 bases). The germline gives CDR1 ENHRY, CDR2 SYGVKD. V was pared by 4 bases and J by 7 bases, with 10 bases between. CDR3 length: 12 amino acids. CDR3 sequence (DNA): TGTGCCATCAGTGGGCAGGGTGATGAAGCTTTCTTT. It encodes CAISGQGDEAFF.

The chain combines TRBV11-2 with TRBJ2-3, with D possibly matching TRBD1 (6 bases). Per the germline V gene, CDR1 is SGHAT and CDR2 is FQNNGV. This CDR3 has 14 amino acids. V gave up 3 bases and J gave up 4 bases, with 11 bases separating them. The CDR3 DNA reads TGTGCCAGCAGCTTGCAGGGGTCGGCAGATACGCAGTATTTT. Protein: CASSLQGSADTQYF.

The chain combines TRBV6-2 or TRBV6-3 with TRBJ2-5, with D unresolved. Trimming pared 0 bases from V and 1 base from J, leaving 9 bases between. CDR3 length equals 15 residues. Germline V gene data show CDR1 as MNHEY and CDR2 as SVGEGT. The chain's CDR3 is CASSYSLTTQETQYF. CDR3 DNA sequence: TGTGCCAGCAGTTACTCGTTAACAACCCAAGAGACCCAGTACTTC.

The genes are TRBV6-5 and TRBJ1-2; 9 positions agree with TRBD1. With 7 bases clipped from V and 8 bases from J, the junction kept 8 bases outside the gene matches. The germline V gene encodes CDR1 MNHEY and CDR2 SVGAGI. The CDR3 is made up of 13 amino acids. The CDR3 is CASNFGTGNGYTF. For the CDR3, the DNA is TGTGCCAGCAACTTTGGGACAGGGAACGGCTACACCTTC.

The chain joins TRBV2 to TRBJ1-1, with D maybe TRBD1 (6 bases). Germline V CDR1 and CDR2: SNHLY, FYNNEI. The V end was cut by 5 bases, the J end by 0 bases, with 10 bases between. This CDR3 has 14 residues. CDR3 protein: CASSSGTLNTEAFF. Written as DNA, the CDR3 is TGTGCCAGCAGTTCCGGGACACTGAACACTGAAGCTTTCTTT.

The V gene is TRBV28, the J gene TRBJ2-3; no definite D call. The ends were cut back, 4 bases at V and 5 bases at J, with 7 bases in the middle. The CDR3 loop spans 12 amino acids. The germline CDR1 and CDR2 sequences are MDHEN and SYDVKM. The CDR3 region is CASSYVRDTQYF. For the CDR3, the DNA is TGTGCCAGCAGTTACGTGCGAGATACGCAGTATTTT.

This chain uses TRBV6-2 or TRBV6-3 with TRBJ1-1, with D possibly being TRBD1 (5 bases). This CDR3 has 14 amino acids. Trimming took 6 bases from V and 10 from J, leaving 21 bases between them. CDR1 and CDR2 (germline): MNHEY, SVGEGT. Here the CDR3 DNA reads TGTGCCAGCAGCCCAGGGTGGCAGGGTAGCGGAGCTTTCTTT. This gives the protein CASSPGWQGSGAFF.

The chain uses TRBV19 and TRBJ1-1, with 9 nucleotides matching TRBD1. Per germline, CDR1 LNHDA and CDR2 SQIVND (reference sequence). The CDR3 totals 15 residues. V lost 4 bases to trimming and J lost 7 bases; unmatched junction nucleotides: 10. CDR3 loop: CASSSPRTGVGEAFF. The CDR3 coding sequence is TGTGCCAGTAGTAGCCCCCGGACAGGGGTAGGTGAAGCTTTCTTT.

The rearrangement links TRBV5-4 to TRBJ1-2, with unresolved D. The germline gives CDR1 SGHNT, CDR2 YYREEE (reference sequence). CDR3 length: 13 residues. V was shortened by 0 bases and J by 5 bases, with 8 bases between the two germline ends. CDR3 loop: CASSLVGLYGYTF. In DNA, the CDR3 is TGTGCCAGCAGCTTGGTGGGCCTATATGGCTACACCTTC.

The chain couples TRBV6-2 or TRBV6-3 to TRBJ2-7; 9 nucleotides line up with TRBD1. CDR3 length: 13 residues. V trimming: 5 bases; J trimming: 6 bases; junction bases outside the gene matches: 5. CDR1 is MNHEY and CDR2 is SVGEGT in the germline V gene. CDR3 nucleotide sequence: TGTGCCAGCAGTCTCACAGGGGGCTCCGAGCAGTACTTC. Translating it yields CASSLTGGSEQYF.

The rearrangement links TRBV20-1 to TRBJ1-1; no definite D call. V shed 3 bases and J shed 1 base, with 9 bases lying between them. CDR1 is DFQATT and CDR2 is SNEGSKA in the germline V gene (reference sequence). The CDR3 has 13 residues. This chain's CDR3 is CSASDHPNTEAFF. In DNA, the CDR3 is TGCAGTGCTAGTGACCATCCGAACACTGAAGCTTTCTTT.

This chain uses TRBV5-1 with TRBJ2-1; tentative D call: TRBD1 (6 bases). Germline CDR1 and CDR2: SGHRS and YFSETQ. The CDR3 contains 15 residues. V was shortened by 5 bases and J by 8 bases, with 20 bases between the two germline ends. The CDR3, as DNA: TGCGCCAGCAGTTATTTACAGGGTCAGCTGGATGAGCAGTTCTTC. Translated: CASSYLQGQLDEQFF.

V and J are TRBV6-5 and TRBJ1-1, with D perhaps TRBD1 (5 bases). This CDR3 has 13 residues. Germline V gene data show CDR1 as MNHEY and CDR2 as SVGAGI. V was clipped by 4 bases and J by 1 base, with 7 bases between them. The DNA for the CDR3 is TGTGCCAGCAGTTCAACAGGGAACACTGAAGCTTTCTTT. Its translation is CASSSTGNTEAFF.

This clone came up once. V usage is TRBV6-2 or TRBV6-3 and J usage is TRBJ1-1; 7 nucleotides match TRBD1. Germline values: CDR1 MNHEY, CDR2 SVGEGT. The trim removed 6 bases at V and 7 bases at J, leaving 14 bases unmatched. CDR3 length equals 15 residues. CDR3 in amino acids: CASSTRPGTAHEAFF. CDR3 nucleotide sequence: TGTGCCAGCAGCACCAGACCCGGGACAGCTCATGAAGCTTTCTTT.

V is TRBV28 and J is TRBJ1-5; TRBD1 matches at 11 bases. Trimming cost V 6 bases and J 6 bases; bases outside gene matches: 4. Germline values: CDR1 MDHEN, CDR2 SYDVKM. The CDR3 is made up of 14 amino acids. The CDR3 loop is CASSLGQGVQPQHF. The CDR3 coding sequence is TGTGCCAGCAGCTTGGGACAGGGGGTTCAGCCCCAGCATTTT.

This rearrangement joins TRBV28 to TRBJ1-4, with TRBD1 as a possible D gene (6 bases). Germline CDR1 and CDR2: MDHEN and SYDVKM. There are 15 residues in the CDR3. Trimming stripped 3 bases from V and 8 bases from J, with 16 bases between. The CDR3 DNA sequence: TGTGCCAGCAGTTTTATGGGGGCCGGCGGGGAAAAACTGTTTTTT. Translating it yields CASSFMGAGGEKLFF.

The chain uses TRBV2 and TRBJ2-3, with TRBD1 matching over 10 bases. The CDR3 has 14 amino acids. Germline V CDR1 and CDR2: SNHLY, FYNNEI. V was clipped by 10 bases and J by 3 bases; unmatched bases: 7. The CDR3 is CATQRDRGTDTQYF. In DNA, the CDR3 is TGTGCCACCCAAAGGGACAGGGGTACAGATACGCAGTATTTT.

This clone was recorded only once. The chain employs TRBV19 and TRBJ1-5; D is possibly TRBD1 (6 bases). Germline V CDR1 and CDR2: LNHDA, SQIVND (reference sequence). V lost 6 bases, J lost 6 bases, and 15 bases lay in between. CDR3 length: 14 residues. The CDR3 DNA is TGTGCCAGTAGCCGGCTGGGGGCTGGTCAGCCCCAGCATTTT. Protein sequence: CASSRLGAGQPQHF. Drawing the rest from reference TRBV19 and TRBJ1-5, the complete variable domain is DGGITQSPKYLFRKEGQNVTLSCEQNLNHDAMYWYRQDPGQGLRLIYYSQIVNDFQKGDIAEGYSVSREKKESFPLTVTSAQKNPTAFYLCASSRLGAGQPQHFGDGTRLSIL.